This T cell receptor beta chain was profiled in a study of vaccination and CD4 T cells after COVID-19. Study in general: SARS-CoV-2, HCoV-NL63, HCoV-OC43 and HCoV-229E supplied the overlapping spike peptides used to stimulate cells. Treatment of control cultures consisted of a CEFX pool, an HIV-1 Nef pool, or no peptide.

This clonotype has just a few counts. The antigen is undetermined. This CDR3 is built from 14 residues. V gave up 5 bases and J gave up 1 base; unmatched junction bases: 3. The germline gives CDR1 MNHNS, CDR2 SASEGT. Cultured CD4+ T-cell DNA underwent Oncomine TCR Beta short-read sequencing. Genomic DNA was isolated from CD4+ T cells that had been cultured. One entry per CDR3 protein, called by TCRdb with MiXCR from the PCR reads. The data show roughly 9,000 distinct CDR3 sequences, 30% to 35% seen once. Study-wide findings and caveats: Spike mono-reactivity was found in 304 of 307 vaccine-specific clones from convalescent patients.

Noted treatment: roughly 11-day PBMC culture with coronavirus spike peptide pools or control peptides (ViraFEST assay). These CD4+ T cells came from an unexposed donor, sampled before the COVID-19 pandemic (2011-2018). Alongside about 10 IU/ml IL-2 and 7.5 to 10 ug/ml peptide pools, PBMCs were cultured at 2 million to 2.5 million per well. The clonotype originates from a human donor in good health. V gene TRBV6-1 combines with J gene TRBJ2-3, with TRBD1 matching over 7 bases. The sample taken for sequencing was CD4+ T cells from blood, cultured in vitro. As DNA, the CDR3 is TGTGCCAGCAGTACAGGGGCAGGCACAGATACGCAGTATTTT. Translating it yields CASSTGAGTDTQYF.